The T cell receptor beta chain described here comes from a study of T-cell memory formation after mild COVID-19. TCRdb ran MiXCR on the 5' RACE reads and lists one entry per CDR3 protein. The sample has 40,000 to 60,000 distinct CDR3 sequences; approximately 9% are singletons. The source is an adult woman who had mild COVID-19 (a few samples of this study predate the infection). Cell type and time point are not known. The sample taken for sequencing was PBMCs or a T cell subset sorted from them (not recorded which).

The CDR3: CSASRDSNYGYTF. DNA of the CDR3: TGCAGTGCTAGCCGGGACAGTAACTATGGCTACACCTTC. The chain links TRBV20-1 to TRBJ1-2; 7 nucleotides align to TRBD1. The V gene's germline CDR1 is DFQATT and CDR2 SNEGSKA (reference sequence). This CDR3 is built from 13 residues. Unmatched junction bases numbered 2, after V lost 3 bases and J lost 1 base.